This entry describes one TCR beta chain. The data belong to a study of T cells after yellow fever vaccination. Background on the study: SMART-Seq v4 Ultra Low Input prepared libraries from low-cell fractions.

A universal primer site and UMIs were added as TCR cDNA was made by 5'RACE template switching. TCRdb called the 5' RACE reads again in MiXCR, with one record for every CDR3 protein. In the table there are 250,000 to 300,000 distinct CDR3 sequences, roughly 5.2% of which are singletons. V was clipped by 4 bases and J by 8 bases; unmatched bases: 5. This CDR3 spans 13 amino acids. The germline gives CDR1 KGHSH, CDR2 LQKENI. The sequences come from CD4+ T cells sorted from PBMCs, collected on the day of the yellow fever booster vaccination. The source is a man in his late teens or twenties who received the YFV17D yellow fever vaccine. The chain uses TRBV18 and TRBJ2-1; 7 bases match TRBD1. The chain's CDR3 is CASSLGQLDEQFF. The CDR3 DNA reads as TGTGCCAGCTCACTGGGACAGCTGGATGAGCAGTTCTTC.